One and the same sample provided the 27 T cell receptor beta chains below, sequenced in a study of beta chain features in type 1 diabetes. Reverse transcribing all isolated RNA meant expressed TCRB transcripts were sequenced. Using immunoSEQ multiplex PCR, the repertoire was profiled, and TCRdb retains in-frame clones only, with some absent. The profile shows fewer than 400,000 clones, 7% to 10% of them singletons. General study results and limits: A moderate, significant TCRB CDR3 shortening appeared in type 1 diabetes across four CD4+ subsets.

Antigen specificity for these receptors is unknown. Material for sequencing was central memory CD4+ T cells from blood. These receptors were taken from a man younger than 45 with type 1 diabetes.

CDR3 coding DNA: TGTGCCAGCAGAACCAGGGTTTGCAGACTTTTCTCCTACGAGCAGTACTTC. Its protein product is CASRTRVCRLFSYEQYF. This sequence joins TRBV21-1 and TRBJ2-7; the D call TRBD1 from the table was never checked on the DNA. TRBV21-1 is a pseudogene locus. The CDR3 totals 17 residues.

A few counts support this clone. Other DNA sequences within the sample encode an identical CDR3. The chain has TRBV30 and TRBJ1-5, with no clear D. Trimming stripped 2 bases from V and 0 bases from J, with 5 bases between. Germline-derived CDR1 and CDR2 are GTSNPN and SVGIG (reference sequence). This CDR3 region has 13 residues. In DNA form, the CDR3 reads TGTGCCTGGAGTCCGGATAGCAATCAGCCCCAGCATTTT. It translates to CAWSPDSNQPQHF. Filled out from reference TRBV30 and TRBJ1-5, the complete variable domain reads SQTIHQWPATLVQPVGSPLSLECTVEGTSNPNLYWYRQAAGRGLQLLFYSVGIGQISSEVPQNLSASRPQDRQFILSSKKLLLSDSGFYLCAWSPDSNQPQHFGDGTRLSIL.

This chain connects TRBV5-4 to TRBJ2-7; possibly TRBD1 for D (6 bases). Trimming took off 0 bases at V and 2 bases at J, with 15 bases between the two ends. The CDR3 runs 16 residues. In germline, CDR1 is SGHNT, CDR2 YYREEE (reference sequence). CDR3 amino acids: CASSLGRDKTTYEQYF. The CDR3 nucleotides read TGTGCCAGCAGCTTGGGCCGGGACAAAACAACCTACGAGCAGTACTTC.

This clone was detected a few times. The chain carries TRBV28 and TRBJ2-7; the D gene is possibly TRBD2 (6 bases). V lost 6 bases and J lost 4, with 10 bases in between. This CDR3 comprises 12 residues. CDR1 and CDR2 from the germline V gene are MDHEN and SYDVKM. As DNA, the CDR3 is TGTGCCAGCAGGTCCGGGGGTTACGAGCAGTACTTC. Translated: CASRSGGYEQYF.

V is TRBV5-5 and J is TRBJ1-1; D is uncertain. This CDR3 spans 15 amino acids. Germline CDR1 reads SGHKS; CDR2 reads YYEKEE (reference sequence). V dropped 4 bases and J dropped 1 base, with 14 bases sitting between them. The CDR3 nucleotides are TGTGCCAGCAGCCTCGGACCGAAATCGAACACTGAAGCTTTCTTT. This translates into CASSLGPKSNTEAFF.

V usage is TRBV25-1 and J usage is TRBJ2-4; 9 bases match TRBD1. Germline CDR1 MGHDK, CDR2 SYGVNS. V was pared by 6 bases and J by 0 bases, with 9 bases of the junction left unmatched. The CDR3 has 17 amino acids. CDR3 region: CASSPVRGQGAKNIQYF. The CDR3 nucleotides read TGTGCCAGCAGCCCCGTCCGGGGACAGGGAGCCAAAAACATTCAGTACTTC.

This clone was observed a handful of times. The chain uses TRBV11-2 and TRBJ2-2; D gene unclear. The CDR3 has 15 residues. V lost 0 bases and J 7 bases, leaving 12 bases between the germline ends. Germline V CDR1 and CDR2: SGHAT, FQNNGV. The CDR3 spells CASSLEGYGGGELFF. CDR3 sequence (DNA): TGTGCCAGCAGCTTAGAAGGGTACGGCGGCGGGGAGCTGTTTTTT.

The chain combines TRBV5-1 with TRBJ2-7, with D perhaps TRBD1 (6 bases). The CDR3 totals 14 residues. The germline V gene encodes CDR1 SGHRS and CDR2 YFSETQ. V dropped 0 bases and J dropped 3 bases, with 10 bases sitting between them. DNA of the CDR3: TGCGCCAGCAGCTTGGGACAGGCTGGCTACGAGCAGTACTTC. Its protein is CASSLGQAGYEQYF.

This clone was recorded a few times. This chain links TRBV7-8 with TRBJ2-7; no definite D call. This CDR3 region has 16 residues. The germline V and J ends were trimmed by 5 bases and 2 bases, with 19 bases remaining between them. Germline V gene lookup returns CDR1 SGHVS and CDR2 FQNEAQ. The CDR3 loop reads CASSASFGLSTYEQYF. The CDR3 coding sequence is TGTGCCAGCAGCGCGTCCTTCGGTCTATCCACCTACGAGCAGTACTTC.

There are a few counts of this clone. The chain has TRBV7-9 and TRBJ1-2; 7 bases map to TRBD1. The CDR3 spans 14 residues. Germline loops: CDR1 SEHNR, CDR2 FQNEAQ (reference sequence). Trimming cost V 0 bases and J 3 bases; bases outside gene matches: 1. CDR3 residues: CASSLAGGDYGYTF. In DNA, the CDR3 is TGTGCCAGCAGCTTAGCAGGGGGCGACTATGGCTACACCTTC. Full variable domain (remainder filled in from reference TRBV7-9 and TRBJ1-2): DTGVSQNPRHKITKRGQNVTFRCDPISEHNRLYWYRQTLGQGPEFLTYFQNEAQLEKSRLLSDRFSAERPKGSFSTLEIQRTEQGDSAMYLCASSLAGGDYGYTFGSGTRLTVV.

This clone was counted between two and nine times. The V and J genes are TRBV5-6 and TRBJ2-1; 7 bases are a match to TRBD1. With V trimmed by 3 bases and J by 3 bases, 3 bases remained unmatched. Germline-derived CDR1 and CDR2 are SGHDT and YYEEEE. There are 14 residues in the CDR3. CDR3 sequence (DNA): TGTGCCAGCAGCTCTGGACAGGTCTACAATGAGCAGTTCTTC. It encodes CASSSGQVYNEQFF.

This clone was seen only a few times. The J gene is TRBJ1-4, the V gene TRBV7-8; possible D gene TRBD1, 6 bases. The CDR3 covers 15 residues. CDR1 is SGHVS and CDR2 is FQNEAQ in the germline V gene. V was shortened by 3 bases and J by 8 bases, with 16 bases between the two germline ends. CDR3 sequence (DNA): TGTGCCAGCAGCTTTAGGGGGGGTGGATTGGAAAAACTGTTTTTT. Its protein product is CASSFRGGGLEKLFF.

This clone turned up a few times. This chain uses TRBV30 with TRBJ2-5, with no clear D. The CDR3 has 12 amino acids. Germline CDR1 GTSNPN, CDR2 SVGIG (reference sequence). V was cut by 2 bases and J by 3 bases, with 7 bases left in between. DNA for the CDR3: TGTGCCTGGAGTACCCCCAAAGAGACCCAGTACTTC. Protein product: CAWSTPKETQYF.

This clone occurred a few times. The chain recombines TRBV9 with TRBJ2-3; D is unclear. Trimming took off 0 bases at V and 8 bases at J, with 4 bases between the two ends. Germline V lookup: CDR1 SGDLS, CDR2 YYNGEE. The CDR3 extends over 11 amino acids. In DNA form, the CDR3 reads TGTGCCAGCAGCGTAGAGGGTACGCAGTATTTT. Translating gives CASSVEGTQYF.

The chain combines TRBV6-6 with TRBJ2-1; D perhaps matches TRBD1 (6 bases). In germline, CDR1 is MNHNY, CDR2 SVGAGI (reference sequence). V shed 6 bases and J shed 2 bases, with 17 bases lying between them. The CDR3 loop spans 16 amino acids. This chain's CDR3 is CASRQDERQAYNEQFF. The CDR3 DNA sequence: TGTGCCAGCAGGCAAGACGAAAGACAGGCCTACAATGAGCAGTTCTTC.

The chain couples TRBV28 to TRBJ2-5, with 7 bases lining up with TRBD2. The germline CDR1 and CDR2 sequences are MDHEN and SYDVKM. Germline trimming cut 7 bases from V and 1 base from J; bases unmatched to any gene: 15. The CDR3 extends over 17 amino acids. The CDR3 DNA follows: TGTGCCAGCACCTCTGCGAAGGCTAGCGGCGCCCAAGAGACCCAGTACTTC. Its protein product is CASTSAKASGAQETQYF.

This clone appeared once. DNA for the CDR3: TGTGCCAGCACCCTGACTAGCGGGGGGACGAGCTCCTACGAGCAGTACTTC. Amino acids: CASTLTSGGTSSYEQYF. V gene TRBV7-2 combines with J gene TRBJ2-7, with 13 bases matching TRBD2. The CDR3 covers 17 residues. CDR1 is SGHTA, CDR2 FQGNSA, per germline. The ends lost 7 bases at V and 0 bases at J; junction bases unmatched: 9.

This clone was detected ten times or more. The DNA for the CDR3 is TGTGCCAGCAGCGTAAACCCAGGGAATTCACCCCTCCACTTT. This encodes CASSVNPGNSPLHF. This chain uses TRBV14 with TRBJ1-6; possible D gene TRBD1, 5 bases. Per the germline V gene, CDR1 is SGHDN and CDR2 is FVKESK. The length of the CDR3 is 14 residues. V lost 5 bases and J 7 bases, leaving 12 bases between the germline ends. Full variable domain (missing parts from reference TRBV14 and TRBJ1-6): EAGVTQFPSHSVIEKGQTVTLRCDPISGHDNLYWYRRVMGKEIKFLLHFVKESKQDESGMPNNRFLAERTGGTYSTLKVQPAELEDSGVYFCASSVNPGNSPLHFGNGTRLTVT.

The chain uses TRBV29-1 and TRBJ1-2, with 8 nucleotides matching TRBD1. CDR1 is SQVTM, CDR2 ANQGSEA, per germline. J lost 3 bases, V lost 4 bases, and 7 bases had no gene match. CDR3 length: 14 residues. The chain's CDR3 is CSVVGRGLDYGYTF. The CDR3 coding sequence is TGCAGCGTTGTGGGCAGGGGGCTTGACTATGGCTACACCTTC.

This clone was found a few times. The chain links TRBV11-2 to TRBJ2-1; no reliable D call. The CDR3 extends over 13 amino acids. Per germline, CDR1 SGHAT and CDR2 FQNNGV. V lost 5 bases and J lost 5, with 10 bases in between. For the CDR3, the DNA is TGTGCCAGCAGCCCCCAAGAGAACAATGAGCAGTTCTTC. It codes for CASSPQENNEQFF.

This clone was found a few times. V and J are TRBV30 and TRBJ1-4; a weak D match, TRBD1 (5 bases). V lost 1 base to trimming and J lost 4 bases, with 10 bases between them. CDR3 length equals 14 residues. The germline CDR1 and CDR2 sequences are GTSNPN and SVGIG (reference sequence). DNA for the CDR3: TGTGCCTGGAGTGACGGGGGGATTAATGAAAAACTGTTTTTT. This encodes CAWSDGGINEKLFF.

In DNA, the CDR3 is TGTGCCAGCAGGGCGGGAACTAATGAAAAACTGTTTTTT. Its protein is CASRAGTNEKLFF. This chain links TRBV28 with TRBJ1-4; D is undetermined. Germline V gene data show CDR1 as MDHEN and CDR2 as SYDVKM. This CDR3 region has 13 residues. Trimming left V 6 bases short and J 1 base short, with 6 bases between.

In this sample, this clone turned up many times. CDR3 residues: CAISESERTEAFF. The DNA of the CDR3 is TGTGCCATCAGTGAGTCCGAACGGACAGAAGCTTTCTTT. The rearrangement joins TRBV10-3 to TRBJ1-1; perhaps TRBD1 as D (5 bases). The CDR3 consists of 13 residues. Deletions cut 0 bases from V and 8 bases from J, with 10 bases between. Germline CDR1 ENHRY, CDR2 SYGVKD.

This clone was observed a handful of times. The chain couples TRBV7-6 to TRBJ2-7; D might be TRBD1 (6 bases). This CDR3 spans 13 amino acids. Looked up from germline, CDR1 is SGHVS and CDR2 is FNYEAQ. V lost 5 bases and J 6 bases, leaving 14 bases between the germline ends. Written as DNA, the CDR3 is TGTGCCAGCAGCCTAACAGGGAACAGCGAGCAGTACTTC. It translates to CASSLTGNSEQYF.

This chain joins TRBV9 and TRBJ2-5; perhaps TRBD2 as D (6 bases). The CDR3 consists of 15 residues. V gave up 0 bases and J gave up 0 bases, with 9 bases separating them. CDR1 is SGDLS and CDR2 is YYNGEE in the germline V gene. CDR3 DNA sequence: TGTGCCAGCAGCGTAGCCATAGCGGACCAAGAGACCCAGTACTTC. This codes for CASSVAIADQETQYF.

This clone has only a few counts. J is TRBJ1-6 and V is TRBV2; D possibly corresponds to TRBD1 (5 bases). Looked up from germline, CDR1 is SNHLY and CDR2 is FYNNEI. The ends were cut back, 6 bases at V and 4 bases at J, with 10 bases in the middle. The CDR3 runs to 14 residues. The CDR3 sequence: CASSLQGYNSPLHF. DNA of the CDR3: TGTGCCAGCAGCCTGCAGGGTTATAATTCACCCCTCCACTTT.

This clone was found a few times. This sequence joins TRBV18 and TRBJ2-7; D not certain. V lost 0 bases, J lost 2 bases, and 8 bases lay in between. This CDR3 region has 14 residues. Germline assignment: CDR1 KGHSH and CDR2 LQKENI. The CDR3: CASSPPAATYEQYF. DNA for the CDR3: TGTGCCAGCTCACCACCTGCTGCTACCTACGAGCAGTACTTC.